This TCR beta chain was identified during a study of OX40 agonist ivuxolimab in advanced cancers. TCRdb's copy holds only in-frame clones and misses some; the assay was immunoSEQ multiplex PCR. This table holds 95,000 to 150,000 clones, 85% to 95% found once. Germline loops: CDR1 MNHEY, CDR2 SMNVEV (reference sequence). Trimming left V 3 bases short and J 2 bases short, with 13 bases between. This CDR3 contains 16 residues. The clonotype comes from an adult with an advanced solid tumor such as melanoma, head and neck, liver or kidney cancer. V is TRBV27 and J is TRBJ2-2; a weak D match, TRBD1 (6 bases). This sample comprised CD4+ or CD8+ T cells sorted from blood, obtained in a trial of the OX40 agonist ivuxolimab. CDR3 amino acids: CASSFGRTVNTGELFF. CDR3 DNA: TGTGCCAGCAGTTTTGGTCGGACAGTTAACACCGGGGAGCTGTTTTTT.